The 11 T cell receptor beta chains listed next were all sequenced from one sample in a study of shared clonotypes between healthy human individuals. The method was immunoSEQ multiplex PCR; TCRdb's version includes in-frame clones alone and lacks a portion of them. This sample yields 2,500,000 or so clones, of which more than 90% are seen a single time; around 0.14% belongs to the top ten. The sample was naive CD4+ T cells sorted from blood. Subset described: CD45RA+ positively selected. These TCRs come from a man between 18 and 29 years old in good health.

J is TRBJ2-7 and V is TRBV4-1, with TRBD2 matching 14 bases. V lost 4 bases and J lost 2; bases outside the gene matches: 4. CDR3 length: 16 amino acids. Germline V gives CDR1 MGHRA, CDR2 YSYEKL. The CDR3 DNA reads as TGCGCCAGCAGCCCCCAGACTAGCGGGGGGGCCTACGAGCAGTACTTC. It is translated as CASSPQTSGGAYEQYF.

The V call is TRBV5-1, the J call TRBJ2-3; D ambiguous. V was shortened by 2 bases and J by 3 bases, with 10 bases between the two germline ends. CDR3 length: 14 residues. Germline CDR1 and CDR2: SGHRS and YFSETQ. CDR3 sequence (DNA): TGCGCCAGCAGCTTATCTATGGGAACAGATACGCAGTATTTT. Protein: CASSLSMGTDTQYF.

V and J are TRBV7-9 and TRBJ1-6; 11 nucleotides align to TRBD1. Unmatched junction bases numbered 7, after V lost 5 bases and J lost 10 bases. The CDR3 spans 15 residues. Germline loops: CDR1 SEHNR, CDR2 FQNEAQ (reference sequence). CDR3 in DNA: TGTGCCAGCAGCCCCGGGACAGGGGGTAGATCACCCCTCCACTTT. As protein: CASSPGTGGRSPLHF.

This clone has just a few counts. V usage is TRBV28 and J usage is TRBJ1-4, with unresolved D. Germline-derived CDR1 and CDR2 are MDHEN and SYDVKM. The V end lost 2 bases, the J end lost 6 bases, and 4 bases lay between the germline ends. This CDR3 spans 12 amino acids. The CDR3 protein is CASSLVDEKLFF. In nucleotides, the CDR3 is TGTGCCAGCAGTTTAGTTGATGAAAAACTGTTTTTT.

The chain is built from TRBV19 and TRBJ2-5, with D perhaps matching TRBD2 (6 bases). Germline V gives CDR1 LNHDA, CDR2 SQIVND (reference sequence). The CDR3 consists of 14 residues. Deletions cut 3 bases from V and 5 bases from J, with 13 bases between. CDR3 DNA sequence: TGTGCCAGTAGTATGCCCCCGGAGGGGGAGACCCAGTACTTC. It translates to CASSMPPEGETQYF.

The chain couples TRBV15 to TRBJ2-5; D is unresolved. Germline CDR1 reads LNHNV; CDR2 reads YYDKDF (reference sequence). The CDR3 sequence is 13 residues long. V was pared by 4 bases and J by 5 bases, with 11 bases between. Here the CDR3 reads CATSNPPGETQYF. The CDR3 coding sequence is TGTGCCACCAGCAACCCCCCCGGGGAGACCCAGTACTTC.

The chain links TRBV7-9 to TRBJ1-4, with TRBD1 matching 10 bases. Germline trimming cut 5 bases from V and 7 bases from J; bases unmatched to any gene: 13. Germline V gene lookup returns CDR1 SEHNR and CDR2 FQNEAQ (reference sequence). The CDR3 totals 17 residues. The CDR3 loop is CASSKPGQGPPGEKLFF. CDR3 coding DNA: TGTGCCAGCAGCAAACCGGGACAGGGGCCCCCCGGTGAAAAACTGTTTTTT.

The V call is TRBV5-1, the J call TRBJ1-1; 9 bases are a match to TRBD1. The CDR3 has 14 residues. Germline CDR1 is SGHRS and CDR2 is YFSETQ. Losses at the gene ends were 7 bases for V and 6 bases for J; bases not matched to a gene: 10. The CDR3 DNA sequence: TGCGCCAGCCGGACAGGGGAAATTAAGGCTGAAGCTTTCTTT. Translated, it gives CASRTGEIKAEAFF.

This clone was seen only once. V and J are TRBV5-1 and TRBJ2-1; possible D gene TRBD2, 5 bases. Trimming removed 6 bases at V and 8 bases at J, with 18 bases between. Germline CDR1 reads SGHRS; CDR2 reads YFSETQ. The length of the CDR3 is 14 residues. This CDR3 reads CASTRRVNGDEQFF. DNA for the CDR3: TGCGCCAGCACTCGGCGGGTAAATGGGGATGAGCAGTTCTTC.

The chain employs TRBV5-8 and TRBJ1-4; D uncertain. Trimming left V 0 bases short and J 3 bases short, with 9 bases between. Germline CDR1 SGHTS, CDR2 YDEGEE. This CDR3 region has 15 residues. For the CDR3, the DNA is TGTGCCAGCAGCTTGGCGGCGTCGGCTAATGAAAAACTGTTTTTT. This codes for CASSLAASANEKLFF.

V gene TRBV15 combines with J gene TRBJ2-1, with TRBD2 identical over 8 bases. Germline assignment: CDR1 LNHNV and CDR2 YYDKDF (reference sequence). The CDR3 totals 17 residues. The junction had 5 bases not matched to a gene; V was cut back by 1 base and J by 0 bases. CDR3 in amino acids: CATSRAIAGNSYNEQFF. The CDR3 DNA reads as TGTGCCACCAGCAGAGCCATAGCGGGAAACTCCTACAATGAGCAGTTCTTC.